This T cell receptor (beta chain) was observed in a study of control samples from healthy donors and cancer patients. V dropped 6 bases and J dropped 4 bases, with 15 bases sitting between them. The germline CDR1 and CDR2 sequences are KGHSH and LQKENI. The CDR3 runs to 14 residues. Sequencing used immunoSEQ multiplex PCR; TCRdb keeps in-frame clones, though not all of them. The sample comprises about 130,000 clones, roughly nine tenths of which are singletons, and about 7.9% rests with the top ten. Sequencing was performed on PBMCs. V and J are TRBV18 and TRBJ1-1; tentatively, D is TRBD1 (5 bases). This clonotype was sampled from a man over 45 with head and neck cancer. CDR3 amino acids: CASSPRGGGTEAFF. The CDR3 DNA sequence: TGTGCCAGCTCCCCCCGCGGGGGAGGCACTGAAGCTTTCTTT.